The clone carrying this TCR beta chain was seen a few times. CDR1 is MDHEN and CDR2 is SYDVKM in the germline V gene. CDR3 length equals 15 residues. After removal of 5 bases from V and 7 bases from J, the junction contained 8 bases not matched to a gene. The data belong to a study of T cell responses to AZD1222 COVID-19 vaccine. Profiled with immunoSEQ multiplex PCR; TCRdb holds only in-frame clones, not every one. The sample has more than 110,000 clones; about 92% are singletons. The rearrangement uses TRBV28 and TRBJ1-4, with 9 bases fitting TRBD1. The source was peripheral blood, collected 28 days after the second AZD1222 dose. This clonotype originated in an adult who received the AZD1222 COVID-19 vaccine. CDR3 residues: CASSRPGTGSEKLFF. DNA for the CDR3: TGTGCCAGCAGTCGTCCCGGGACAGGGAGTGAAAAACTGTTTTTT.